This TCR beta chain was sequenced for a study of blood T cell repertoires in COVID-19. Looking at the study overall: Samples representing acute and convalescent COVID-19 were sourced from the United States, Italy and Spain. PBMCs, B-cell-depleted T cells, or T cells were the source of the cDNA or gDNA that made up the material.

The germline CDR1 and CDR2 sequences are SQVTM and ANQGSEA. CDR3 length equals 13 residues. Trimming removed 4 bases at V and 0 bases at J, with 9 bases between. Only in-frame clones appear in the TCRdb table, and some are missing; sequencing was by immunoSEQ multiplex PCR. Of about 46,000 clones listed, about nine tenths are singletons. The receptor's source is a human donor in a cohort sampled during active COVID-19. This chain uses TRBV29-1 with TRBJ2-5, with a possible D match to TRBD2 (6 bases). The sequenced sample consisted of peripheral blood. The CDR3, as DNA: TGCAGCGTTGCGGGGGAGGACCAAGAGACCCAGTACTTC. Translation: CSVAGEDQETQYF.